The rows below give T cell receptor beta chains drawn from one sample of a study of T-cell reconstitution after alpha-beta-depleted transplantation in children. Via MiXCR, TCRdb re-called the PCR reads, giving one row per CDR3 protein. This sample has hundreds of thousands of distinct CDR3 sequences; 32% occur once, and the top ten carry 2% to 2.5%. The input for sequencing was PBMCs from the stem cell graft donor, taken from the stem cell graft. These receptors originate from a human donor who donated a stem cell graft to a child with aplastic anemia. CDR3s include the opening cysteine and the closing phenylalanine or tryptophan.

v_call	j_call	cdr3_aa
TRBV11-3	TRBJ2-3	CASSKAAGRTDTQYF
TRBV7-3	TRBJ2-7	CASSLPGRNSYEQYF
TRBV29-1	TRBJ2-1	CSVRRGGIVDNEQFF
TRBV19	TRBJ2-1	CASKTLSGRAGNEQFF
TRBV20-1	TRBJ1-5	CSASGQTSNQPQHF
TRBV6-6	TRBJ2-5	CASTTGLPGTQYF
TRBV29-1	TRBJ2-1	CSSRPSRSSYNEQFF
TRBV7-9	TRBJ2-7	CASSPLRVGETYEQYF
TRBV30	TRBJ2-7	CAWSVSEYNSYEQYF
TRBV12-3/TRBV12-4	TRBJ1-2	CASRTALYYGYTF
TRBV4-3	TRBJ2-3	CASSQGWAGTTDTQYF
TRBV19	TRBJ1-2	CASRMTGNYGYTF
TRBV5-1	TRBJ2-3	CASRPGTSGTDTQYF
TRBV20-1	TRBJ2-3	CSAPPGLAGRGTDTQYF
TRBV6-1	TRBJ2-2	CASSDYQGTGELFF
TRBV4-1	TRBJ2-1	CASSHLAGGMYEQFF
TRBV20-1	TRBJ2-3	CSASGEFSLATQYF
TRBV10-3	TRBJ1-2	CASGDREINYGYTF
TRBV20-1	TRBJ2-1	CSSFRGLAGYNEQFF
TRBV6-5	TRBJ1-5	CASSPRGGGNQPQHF
TRBV20-1	TRBJ1-1	CSASRVNTEAFF
TRBV5-6	TRBJ1-4	CASGSWGDKLFF
TRBV27	TRBJ2-3	CASSLAVTFTDTQYF
TRBV6-5	TRBJ2-7	CASSYNQGPGEQYF
TRBV14	TRBJ2-7	CASSQEDRLLYEQYF
TRBV15	TRBJ1-5	CATSSRTAFANQPQHF
TRBV10-3	TRBJ2-1	CAIKAGSSYNEQFF
TRBV4-3	TRBJ1-3	CASSQDRSPGGPSGNTIYF
TRBV6-5	TRBJ2-1	CASSPLFGEQFF
TRBV18	TRBJ2-1	CASSTPGLAQIGEQFF
TRBV20-1	TRBJ2-3	CSASGVNYATGGPGTDTQYF
TRBV14	TRBJ2-1	CASSQVYGLLDEQFF
TRBV19	TRBJ1-1	CASSRQGSPEAFF
TRBV9	TRBJ2-2	CASSVALGWNTGELFF
TRBV25-1	TRBJ1-4	CASAYSTGYREKLFF
TRBV28	TRBJ2-1	CASSLTGKGYNEQFF
TRBV12-3/TRBV12-4	TRBJ1-1	CASSLFLAENTEAFF
TRBV6-1	TRBJ1-2	CASSPVVQGLYGYTF
TRBV11-2	TRBJ2-3	CASSLDPLGTDTQYF
TRBV12-3/TRBV12-4	TRBJ1-1	CASRPRAHEAFF
TRBV19	TRBJ1-2	CASSIGGNIYGYTF
TRBV5-1	TRBJ1-2	CASSPDPGGNYGYTF
TRBV24-1	TRBJ2-1	CATSDRTSATSYNEQFF
TRBV6-6	TRBJ1-4	CASSWGQGKLFF
TRBV15	TRBJ2-1	CATSSLLAGGLGDNEQFF
TRBV6-5	TRBJ1-2	CASSLVADYGYTF
TRBV12-3/TRBV12-4	TRBJ2-7	CASSLGQGANYEQYF
TRBV3-1	TRBJ2-1	CASSQFDGNEQFF
TRBV24-1	TRBJ1-5	CATSDPTGSQPQHF
TRBV11-2	TRBJ2-1	CASSLDEAQFF
TRBV20-1	TRBJ1-1	CSALDSSNTEAFF
TRBV9	TRBJ1-3	CASSNRGTNTIYF
TRBV12-3/TRBV12-4	TRBJ2-1	CASRPTIASGSGDEQFF
TRBV6-5	TRBJ2-3	CASSSHPGQGADTQYF
TRBV15	TRBJ2-7	CATSRVEGGSYEQYF
TRBV5-5	TRBJ2-6	CASSGQGARGANVLTF
TRBV11-2	TRBJ2-1	CASSQDPGFDEQFF
TRBV5-1	TRBJ2-5	CASSLVAGGGETQYF
TRBV6-1	TRBJ2-1	CASSVETGGSDEQFF